Shown below are 19 T cell receptor beta chains from a single sample sequenced in a study of early T cells in non-severe SARS-CoV-2 infection. TCRdb ran MiXCR on the 5' RACE reads and lists one entry per CDR3 protein. The sample holds fewer than 50,000 distinct CDR3 sequences, approximately 12% seen once. Sequences were obtained from whole blood. Receptors originate from an adult who was a healthcare worker with PCR-confirmed SARS-CoV-2 infection or an uninfected control (not recorded which).

The rearrangement uses TRBV5-6 and TRBJ2-1, with 8 nucleotides matching TRBD2. The CDR3 consists of 16 residues. Per germline, CDR1 SGHDT and CDR2 YYEEEE. The V segment lost 4 bases and the J segment 0 bases; nucleotides outside the gene matches: 6. The CDR3: CASSRQGTSSYNEQFF. CDR3 DNA: TGTGCCAGCAGCAGGCAGGGGACTAGCTCCTACAATGAGCAGTTCTTC.

The rearrangement joins TRBV24-1 to TRBJ2-7, with TRBD2 as a possible D gene (6 bases). The germline V and J ends were trimmed by 3 bases and 7 bases, with 18 bases remaining between them. The length of the CDR3 is 15 residues. Germline loops: CDR1 KGHDR, CDR2 SFDVKD. The CDR3 loop is CATSDASGSHREQYF. The CDR3 DNA reads as TGTGCCACCAGTGATGCATCCGGGAGCCACAGGGAGCAGTACTTC.

This clonotype was picked up many times. CDR3 protein: CSAENPGQGKLGSYYNEQFF. CDR3 DNA: TGCAGTGCAGAGAATCCGGGACAGGGGAAGCTTGGCTCCTACTACAATGAGCAGTTCTTC. V usage is TRBV20-1 and J usage is TRBJ2-1; 10 positions agree with TRBD1. CDR1 and CDR2 (germline): DFQATT, SNEGSKA (reference sequence). J gave up 3 bases and V 6 bases, and 23 bases lay outside the gene matches. The CDR3 extends over 20 amino acids.

This clonotype was observed a few times. The V call is TRBV7-9, the J call TRBJ2-3; 9 nucleotides line up with TRBD1. The CDR3 totals 15 residues. Trimming took 6 bases from V and 7 from J; bases not matched to a gene: 11. The germline gives CDR1 SEHNR, CDR2 FQNEAQ (reference sequence). The CDR3 here is CASRAPGTGRNTQYF. The CDR3 DNA sequence: TGTGCCAGCAGGGCACCCGGGACAGGGAGAAATACGCAGTATTTT.

The rearrangement joins TRBV12-3 or TRBV12-4 to TRBJ2-7; D not resolved. The CDR3 sequence is 13 residues long. V dropped 6 bases and J dropped 6 bases, with 15 bases sitting between them. DNA of the CDR3: TGTGCCAGCAGGCCCCAGTTCGAAGGCGAGCAGTACTTC. Translated, it gives CASRPQFEGEQYF.

Ten or more counts support this clonotype. The chain uses TRBV6-2 or TRBV6-3 and TRBJ2-2; 9 bases line up with TRBD1. The junction had 8 bases not matched to a gene; V was cut back by 1 base and J by 2 bases. CDR1 is MNHEY, CDR2 SVGEGT, per germline. The CDR3 has 18 amino acids. The CDR3 DNA follows: TGTGCCAGCAGTTACTACACAGGGGGCCAGATTAACACCGGGGAGCTGTTTTTT. Translating gives CASSYYTGGQINTGELFF.

CDR3 sequence reads: CATTSDIYEQYF. The CDR3 DNA is TGTGCCACCACCAGCGACATCTACGAGCAGTACTTC. The rearrangement links TRBV28 to TRBJ2-7; D gene uncertain. The V end lost 10 bases, the J end lost 3 bases, and 13 bases lay between the germline ends. Per germline, CDR1 MDHEN and CDR2 SYDVKM. The CDR3 is 12 residues long.

This clonotype was recorded many times. This rearrangement joins TRBV20-1 to TRBJ1-5; D is unresolved. The V gene lost 1 base and the J gene lost 0 bases, with 7 bases spanning the gap. Germline V gene data show CDR1 as DFQATT and CDR2 as SNEGSKA (reference sequence). The CDR3 sequence is 14 residues long. The CDR3 sequence is CSARASGSNQPQHF. The DNA of the CDR3 is TGCAGTGCTAGAGCTTCGGGTAGCAATCAGCCCCAGCATTTT.

This clonotype was found many times. This chain joins TRBV11-2 and TRBJ2-3; D ambiguous. Trimming took 1 base from V and 10 from J, leaving 12 bases between them. Germline V gene data show CDR1 as SGHAT and CDR2 as FQNNGV. The CDR3 spans 13 residues. The DNA of the CDR3 is TGTGCCAGCAGCTTAGTCCCCGGGCAGGCGCAGTATTTT. Translated: CASSLVPGQAQYF.

The chain is built from TRBV10-3 and TRBJ1-1; the D is unclear. From germline, CDR1 is ENHRY and CDR2 SYGVKD. V was cut by 1 base and J by 3 bases, with 0 bases left in between. The CDR3 runs to 11 residues. In nucleotides, the CDR3 is TGTGCCATCAGTGAGTACACTGAAGCTTTCTTT. Encoded protein: CAISEYTEAFF.

This clonotype was counted only a few times. This rearrangement joins TRBV7-2 to TRBJ2-2, with D possibly TRBD2 on 6 matching bases. This CDR3 spans 17 amino acids. Trimming removed 1 base at V and 3 bases at J, with 15 bases between. In germline, CDR1 is SGHTA, CDR2 FQGNSA. The CDR3 DNA reads TGTGCCAGCAGCTTAGAGGCGACTAGGATGTACACCGGGGAGCTGTTTTTT. It is translated as CASSLEATRMYTGELFF.

This CDR3 is CATSFEGNTGELFF. The CDR3 DNA reads as TGTGCCACCTCCTTCGAGGGTAACACCGGGGAGCTGTTTTTT. The chain combines TRBV25-1 with TRBJ2-2; the D gene is possibly TRBD2 (5 bases). Between the trimmed V and J ends, which lost 10 bases and 2 bases, there was a span of 14 bases. This CDR3 has 14 amino acids. The germline CDR1 and CDR2 sequences are MGHDK and SYGVNS. Full variable domain (missing parts from reference TRBV25-1 and TRBJ2-2): EADIYQTPRYLVIGTGKKITLECSQTMGHDKMYWYQQDPGMELHLIHYSYGVNSTEKGDLSSESTVSRIRTEHFPLTLESARPSHTSQYLCATSFEGNTGELFFGEGSRLTVL.

This clonotype was recorded at least ten times. V and J are TRBV29-1 and TRBJ2-7, with unresolved D. Germline V gene lookup returns CDR1 SQVTM and CDR2 ANQGSEA. CDR3 length: 12 residues. The germline V and J ends were trimmed by 5 bases and 5 bases, with 13 bases remaining between them. The CDR3 DNA sequence: TGCAGCGTTTCTGTTGGCCAAGACGAGCAGTACTTC. This gives the protein CSVSVGQDEQYF.

This rearrangement joins TRBV6-1 to TRBJ1-6; maybe TRBD1 (6 bases). Germline-derived CDR1 and CDR2 are MNHNS and SASEGT. The length of the CDR3 is 15 residues. The germline V and J ends were trimmed by 6 bases and 4 bases, with 13 bases remaining between them. Written as DNA, the CDR3 is TGTGCCAGCAGCCCAAAGGACAGATATAATTCACCCCTCCACTTT. Translated, it gives CASSPKDRYNSPLHF.

In its sample, this clonotype was seen many times. The rearrangement joins TRBV7-6 to TRBJ2-5; no definite D call. V gave up 5 bases and J gave up 5 bases, with 9 bases separating them. Germline assignment: CDR1 SGHVS and CDR2 FNYEAQ. The CDR3 loop spans 12 amino acids. The CDR3 bases are TGTGCCAGCAGCCCCTCCTTGGAGACCCAGTACTTC. Translating it yields CASSPSLETQYF.

This clonotype was seen more than once but under ten times. This CDR3 reads CATSRDVERIADTQYF. The CDR3 nucleotides read TGTGCCACCAGCAGAGATGTGGAAAGGATCGCAGATACGCAGTATTTT. The chain carries TRBV15 and TRBJ2-3; no definite D call. V was cut by 0 bases and J by 4 bases, with 14 bases left in between. This CDR3 is built from 16 residues. Germline V gene sequence: CDR1 LNHNV, CDR2 YYDKDF (reference sequence).

The chain joins TRBV28 to TRBJ2-1; 12 nucleotides match TRBD2. The J segment lost 7 bases and the V segment lost 7 bases, leaving 5 bases of the junction unmatched. CDR1 is MDHEN and CDR2 is SYDVKM in the germline V gene. The CDR3 covers 14 residues. The CDR3 is CASTLAGGRNEQFF. CDR3 sequence (DNA): TGTGCCAGCACCCTAGCGGGAGGGAGGAATGAGCAGTTCTTC.

This chain links TRBV28 with TRBJ2-7; 7 positions match TRBD1. The J segment lost 1 base and the V segment lost 4 bases, leaving 7 bases of the junction unmatched. Germline lookup yields CDR1 MDHEN and CDR2 SYDVKM. This CDR3 spans 15 amino acids. CDR3 in DNA: TGTGCCAGCAGTTCAACAGGGGTGCTTTCCTACGAGCAGTACTTC. As protein: CASSSTGVLSYEQYF.

This clonotype was seen a handful of times. V usage is TRBV24-1 and J usage is TRBJ1-6, with D uncertain. Per the germline V gene, CDR1 is KGHDR and CDR2 is SFDVKD. This CDR3 has 14 amino acids. Trimming removed 2 bases at V and 4 bases at J, with 5 bases between. In DNA form, the CDR3 reads TGTGCCACCAGTGATTCAGGATATAATTCACCCCTCCACTTT. Its protein is CATSDSGYNSPLHF.